These 3 T cell receptor beta chains originate from one sample sequenced in a study of blood T cell repertoires in COVID-19. Produced via immunoSEQ multiplex PCR; TCRdb's table is partial and in-frame only. The data show 140,000 to 150,000 clones, around 87% seen once. The sample consisted of PBMCs or T cells enriched from blood (not recorded which). Every receptor here comes from a woman between 25 and 40 years old with acute COVID-19.

The chain joins TRBV18 to TRBJ1-1; 8 positions match TRBD1. The V gene end was trimmed by 5 bases and the J gene end by 4 bases; junction bases not matched to a gene: 9. Germline loops: CDR1 KGHSH, CDR2 LQKENI. There are 15 residues in the CDR3. CDR3: CASSLRTGLATEAFF. For the CDR3, the DNA is TGTGCCAGCTCATTGCGGACAGGGCTCGCCACTGAAGCTTTCTTT.

V is TRBV6-5 and J is TRBJ2-7; possibly TRBD2 for D (5 bases). In germline, CDR1 is MNHEY, CDR2 SVGAGI. With 6 bases removed from V and 0 bases from J, the gap between germline ends came to 12 bases. The CDR3 covers 14 residues. CDR3 DNA sequence: TGTGCCAGCAGCCTATCCCGGGGCTCCTACGAGCAGTACTTC. Protein: CASSLSRGSYEQYF.

The rearrangement uses TRBV6-2 or TRBV6-3 and TRBJ2-5, with D hard to call. The CDR3 is made up of 14 amino acids. V was trimmed by 4 bases and J by 1 base, leaving 10 bases between them. Germline CDR1 and CDR2: MNHEY and SVGEGT. CDR3 sequence reads: CASSSYPGQETQYF. The CDR3 nucleotides are TGTGCCAGCAGTTCCTACCCCGGCCAAGAGACCCAGTACTTC.